A selection of T cell receptor beta chains follows, all from one sample in a study of T cell changes during pregnancy in multiple sclerosis. This table comes from immunoSEQ multiplex PCR, and its TCRdb copy is limited to in-frame clones, with some not included. The profile shows fewer than 20,000 clones, roughly 84% of them singletons. The sample here was CD8+ T cells from peripheral blood mononuclear cells, taken after pregnancy. These receptors came from a female donor with multiple sclerosis, enrolled in a pregnancy study. Each CDR3 is given with its conserved first and last residue. D genes are given only for firm matches. Expanded clones are given a class, and other clones once, few, many or no size at all.

size: once
V: TRBV5-6
D: -
J: TRBJ1-6
CDR3: CASSTGTQPLHF
DNA: TGTGCCAGCAGCACTGGGACTCAACCCCTCCACTTT

size: -
V: TRBV10-3
D: -
J: TRBJ1-2
CDR3: CAIRDSDTANYGYTF
DNA: TGTGCCATCAGAGACAGTGATACAGCTAACTATGGCTACACCTTC

size: -
V: TRBV5-6
D: -
J: TRBJ2-3
CDR3: CASSLPRARDTQYF
DNA: TGTGCCAGCAGTCTGCCGAGGGCGAGAGATACGCAGTATTTT

size: -
V: TRBV6-6
D: -
J: TRBJ2-1
CDR3: CASRPSGSYNEQFF
DNA: TGTGCCAGCAGACCCAGCGGTTCCTACAATGAGCAGTTCTTC

size: -
V: TRBV6-4
D: TRBD2
J: TRBJ2-3
CDR3: CASSVRGGNTDTQYF
DNA: TGTGCCAGCAGTGTTCGGGGGGGAAACACAGATACGCAGTATTTT

size: few
V: TRBV6-4
D: -
J: TRBJ1-1
CDR3: CASSETVNTEAFF
DNA: TGTGCCAGCAGCGAGACAGTGAACACTGAAGCTTTCTTT

size: -
V: TRBV28
D: TRBD1
J: TRBJ2-1
CDR3: CASSLGGQGAFSVDEQFF
DNA: TGTGCCAGCAGTTTGGGAGGACAGGGGGCTTTTTCAGTCGATGAGCAGTTCTTC

size: -
V: TRBV9
D: -
J: TRBJ2-2
CDR3: CASSGSQGPNTGELFF
DNA: TGTGCCAGCAGCGGATCACAGGGTCCTAACACCGGGGAGCTGTTTTTT

size: -
V: TRBV13
D: TRBD1
J: TRBJ1-2
CDR3: CASSSTVRGYTF
DNA: TGTGCCAGCAGCTCGACAGTCAGGGGGTACACCTTC

size: -
V: TRBV6-5
D: -
J: TRBJ2-3
CDR3: CASSKQGNTQYF
DNA: TGTGCCAGCAGTAAACAGGGAAATACGCAGTATTTT

size: -
V: TRBV7-6
D: -
J: TRBJ1-2
CDR3: CASSLGAHDGYTF
DNA: TGTGCCAGCAGCTTAGGGGCCCATGATGGCTACACCTTC

size: few
V: TRBV5-4
D: -
J: TRBJ1-1
CDR3: CASSFGQLTEAFF
DNA: TGTGCCAGCAGCTTCGGACAACTCACTGAAGCTTTCTTT

size: -
V: TRBV14
D: TRBD2
J: TRBJ2-1
CDR3: CASSLQGSGRASSYNEQFF
DNA: TGTGCCAGCAGCCTACAAGGTAGCGGGAGGGCCTCGTCCTACAATGAGCAGTTCTTC

size: -
V: TRBV7-9
D: -
J: TRBJ1-1
CDR3: CASSRSGQASGNTEAFF
DNA: TGTGCCAGCAGCCGATCGGGACAAGCTTCGGGTAACACTGAAGCTTTCTTT

size: -
V: TRBV4-1
D: -
J: TRBJ2-1
CDR3: CASSQDGLASRYNEQFF
DNA: TGCGCCAGCAGCCAAGACGGTCTAGCGTCGAGATACAATGAGCAGTTCTTC

size: -
V: TRBV4-1
D: -
J: TRBJ2-2
CDR3: CASSPYGLNTNTGELFF
DNA: TGCGCCAGCAGCCCATATGGACTGAACACGAACACCGGGGAGCTGTTTTTT

size: -
V: TRBV5-1
D: -
J: TRBJ2-7
CDR3: CASSDPQGYSYEQYF
DNA: TGCGCCAGCAGCGACCCACAGGGATACTCCTACGAGCAGTACTTC